The T cell receptor beta chain described here comes from a study of human T cells and chemical hapten exposure (TCRdb year 2021). In terms of the full investigation: For sensitization, 2% DPC in acetone was applied to an approximately 2 cm by approximately 2 cm area of upper inner arm skin. Roughly 30 alopecia patients gave blood for TCR sequencing at one to four time points (pre-sensitization, 2, 6 and 24 weeks). Blood samples were taken from patients before sensitization (week 0) and then at 2, 6 and about 24 weeks after DPC sensitization. Throughout the study period of around 25 weeks, patients also received therapeutic DPC doses to the scalp every week. The libraries were sequenced as a pool, and the TCR yield per sample differed mostly because of small variations in library volumes within the pool. Alopecia areata with under or over 50% scalp involvement, alopecia totalis and alopecia universalis were represented in the patient cohort, which was mostly female. Patch testing was performed on the upper back with Finn chambers containing 0.01% DPC, and the patch tests were scored after 6 days according to International Contact Dermatitis Research Group standards. Peripheral blood TCR repertoire changes were tracked in vivo in alopecia patients during primary and secondary sensitization to the hapten diphenylcyclopropenone (DPC).

In the paper's terms, the time point label means: patch test 3, about 24 weeks after DPC sensitization. Taken with the paper, the label for treatment or condition translates to: therapeutic diphenylcyclopropenone sensitization with weekly scalp DPC. At every patch-test visit, the blood draw took place before the patch test was put on. Patients were considered eligible if aged 18 to 70, diagnosed with alopecia and deemed suitable for DPC therapy, and patients were excluded if pregnant. Total RNA was isolated from unfractionated whole blood collected in Tempus Blood RNA tubes. Receptor libraries were prepared by RACE. The data were produced on a NextSeq 500. During library preparation, unique molecular identifiers were attached to individual cDNA molecules so that TCRs could be counted in a quantitative, reproducible way. For every blood RNA sample, sequencing covered both the TCR alpha and TCR beta chains. Processing in the source paper ran as follows. The median number of TCRs per sample was roughly 94,000, ranging from 23,224 to 690,600. V, J and CDR3 annotation of the TCR reads was performed with the Decombinator software suite. To make PS versus PT1 abundance plots, every sample was subsampled to the same number of TCRs (28,000). Expanded TCRs were defined as absent before sensitization and observed at least eight times at the 2-week time point. TCRdb reanalyzed the raw reads on its own, using fastp at Q25 for trimming and MiXCR for clone calling, and kept in-frame beta chains. CDR3 protein duplicates are merged, each entry listing the most common genes and DNA. It is TCRdb's table, rather than the study itself, that gives the V and J calls and clone size. For this sample there are roughly 69,000 distinct CDR3 sequences; approximately 10% appear just once. The top ten hold 2% to 3% of the sample.

As concerns this clonotype: It has no known antigen specificity. It has no much larger one-base neighbor in the sample; base qualities were not kept.

V loses 6 bases, J loses 0 bases, and the germline ends lie 11 bases apart. The CDR3 goes from the cysteine to the phenylalanine over 15 residues. This entry keeps only the CDR3 DNA: 45 bases, framed from base 1. As encoded in the germline V gene, CDR1 is SNHLY while CDR2 is FYNNEI. Broad study findings and their caveats: Because all patients had alopecia, a presumed autoimmune disease, the immune response of the patients might differ from that of healthy individuals. DPC sensitization did not change how many TCRs were above 1 in 1000 frequency, and no evidence was found of alterations in global repertoire structure. Expanded TCRs formed significantly more large CDR3 similarity clusters than pre-sensitization or healthy control sets, consistent with antigen-driven responses. Patch test score correlated positively with the number of PT1 expanded TCRs, reaching significance at thresholds 8, 16 and 32 but not at 4. Repeated subsampling changed both the strength of the expansion versus patch-test correlation and the threshold at which the correlation became significant.

Material: whole blood, obtained in connection with sensitization to the hapten diphenylcyclopropenone (DPC). The sequence is built from TRBV2 and TRBJ1-4, with TRBD1 as a weak D call on 5 bases. This sequence was found in a woman in her twenties or thirties with alopecia areata. Some clones in this sample may be carry-over from other donors' samples. The nucleotide sequence is given as TGTGCCAGCAGCGGGCAGGGTGCAACTAATGAAAAACTGTTTTTT. Translated, it reads CASSGQGATNEKLFF.